These 11 T cell receptor beta chains share one sample of origin, sequenced in a study of CD8+ T cells in alopecia areata. Sequencing templates came from extracted RNA that was reverse transcribed into cDNA. Using immunoSEQ multiplex PCR, the repertoire was profiled, and TCRdb retains in-frame clones only, with some absent. This sample carries some 82,000 clones, roughly 51% of them seen once, and the ten largest clones take 5.7%. Source material: NKG2D-high CD8+ T cells sorted from blood. The receptors derive from a human donor with alopecia areata.

The gene calls are TRBV19 and TRBJ1-5; 7 nucleotides line up with TRBD1. After removal of 1 base from V and 5 bases from J, the junction contained 5 bases not matched to a gene. The CDR3 covers 15 residues. Germline CDR1 LNHDA, CDR2 SQIVND (reference sequence). The CDR3 nucleotides read TGTGCCAGTAGTATAGGACAGGGACTTGATCAGCCCCAGCATTTT. Its translation: CASSIGQGLDQPQHF.

The chain couples TRBV9 to TRBJ2-2; no clear D. Deletions cut 3 bases from V and 0 bases from J, with 9 bases between. This CDR3 has 15 residues. Germline V gives CDR1 SGDLS, CDR2 YYNGEE. The CDR3 DNA is TGTGCCAGCAGCGGAATTTTAACGAACACCGGGGAGCTGTTTTTT. Its translation is CASSGILTNTGELFF.

The chain employs TRBV27 and TRBJ2-3; D uncertain. Per the germline V gene, CDR1 is MNHEY and CDR2 is SMNVEV (reference sequence). This CDR3 is 14 amino acids long. The V end was cut by 2 bases, the J end by 6 bases, with 12 bases between. In DNA, the CDR3 is TGTGCCAGCAGTTTAGTGGGCGGCCCGGATACGCAGTATTTT. It is translated as CASSLVGGPDTQYF.

The V call is TRBV28, the J call TRBJ2-4; D not resolved. Germline values: CDR1 MDHEN, CDR2 SYDVKM. The CDR3 covers 12 residues. The CDR3 region has the DNA TGTGCGGCAGGAGCGGCCAAAAACATTCAGTACTTC. It translates to CAAGAAKNIQYF.

The chain employs TRBV28 and TRBJ2-7, with D hard to call. The CDR3 spans 14 residues. V gave up 6 bases and J gave up 6 bases, with 18 bases separating them. Germline CDR1 reads MDHEN; CDR2 reads SYDVKM. Here the CDR3 DNA reads TGTGCCAGCAGCCCACTACTACCGAGTCTCGAGCAGTACTTC. Amino acid sequence: CASSPLLPSLEQYF.

The V and J genes are TRBV13 and TRBJ2-7, with a possible D match to TRBD2 (5 bases). Germline V lookup: CDR1 PRHDT, CDR2 FYEKMQ (reference sequence). Trimming removed 5 bases at V and 6 bases at J, with 11 bases between. The CDR3 is 12 amino acids. The CDR3 here is CASSLAAFEQYF. The CDR3 DNA sequence: TGTGCCAGCAGCCTAGCCGCTTTCGAGCAGTACTTC.

The rearrangement uses TRBV27 and TRBJ1-1; D is uncertain. CDR3 size: 11 residues. The germline V gene encodes CDR1 MNHEY and CDR2 SMNVEV (reference sequence). Between the trimmed V and J ends, which lost 6 bases and 1 base, there was a span of 3 bases. The CDR3 is CASRANTEAFF. CDR3 sequence (DNA): TGTGCCAGCAGGGCGAACACTGAAGCTTTCTTT.

In this sample, this clone turned up a few times. The chain recombines TRBV28 with TRBJ2-3; perhaps TRBD1 as D (6 bases). The CDR3 loop spans 14 amino acids. Trimming removed 5 bases at V and 3 bases at J, with 12 bases between. Germline-derived CDR1 and CDR2 are MDHEN and SYDVKM. CDR3 nucleotides: TGTGCCAGCAGTCGTGGACAGTCTACAGATACGCAGTATTTT. It codes for CASSRGQSTDTQYF. The full variable domain, its missing parts supplied by reference TRBV28 and TRBJ2-3, is DVKVTQSSRYLVKRTGEKVFLECVQDMDHENMFWYRQDPGLGLRLIYFSYDVKMKEKGDIPEGYSVSREKKERFSLILESASTNQTSMYLCASSRGQSTDTQYFGPGTRLTVL.

This clone occurred a few times. The chain is built from TRBV10-3 and TRBJ2-5; TRBD2 agrees at 10 bases. Germline V gene lookup returns CDR1 ENHRY and CDR2 SYGVKD. CDR3 size: 16 residues. J was trimmed by 5 bases and V by 4 bases; bases with no gene match: 10. The CDR3 sequence is CAISVTSGKDRETQYF. CDR3 nucleotide sequence: TGTGCCATCAGTGTTACTAGCGGGAAGGATAGGGAGACCCAGTACTTC.

This clone was observed a few times. This chain joins TRBV29-1 and TRBJ2-7, with 10 bases matching TRBD1. CDR1 SQVTM and CDR2 ANQGSEA come from the germline V gene. The J segment lost 6 bases and the V segment lost 7 bases, leaving 9 bases of the junction unmatched. The CDR3 consists of 13 residues. This CDR3 reads CSATGTGDLEQYF. The CDR3 DNA reads as TGCAGCGCGACCGGGACAGGGGACCTCGAGCAGTACTTC.

This clone was seen a handful of times. This rearrangement joins TRBV29-1 to TRBJ1-2; D gene ambiguous. Germline V CDR1 and CDR2: SQVTM, ANQGSEA. The CDR3 runs 13 residues. V was cut by 3 bases and J by 8 bases, with 16 bases left in between. The CDR3: CSVEPTSSGGYTF. The DNA of the CDR3 is TGCAGCGTTGAGCCAACAAGTTCCGGCGGCTACACCTTC.